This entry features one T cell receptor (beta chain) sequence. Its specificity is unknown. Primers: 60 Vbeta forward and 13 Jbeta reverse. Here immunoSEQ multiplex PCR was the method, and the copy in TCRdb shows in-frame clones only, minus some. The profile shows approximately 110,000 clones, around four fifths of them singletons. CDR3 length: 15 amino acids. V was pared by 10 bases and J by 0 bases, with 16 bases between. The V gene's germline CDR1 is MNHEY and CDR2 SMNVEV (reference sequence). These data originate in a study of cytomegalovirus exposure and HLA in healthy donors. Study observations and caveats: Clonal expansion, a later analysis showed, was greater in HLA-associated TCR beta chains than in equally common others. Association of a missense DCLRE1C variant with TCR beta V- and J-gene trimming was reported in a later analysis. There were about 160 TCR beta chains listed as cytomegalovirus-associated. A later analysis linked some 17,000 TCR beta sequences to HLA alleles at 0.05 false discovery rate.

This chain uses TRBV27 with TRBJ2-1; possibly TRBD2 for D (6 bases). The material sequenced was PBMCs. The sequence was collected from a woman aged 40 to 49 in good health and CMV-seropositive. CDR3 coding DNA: TGTGCCACCACCAGTCGGACTAACTCCTACAATGAGCAGTTCTTC. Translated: CATTSRTNSYNEQFF.